The 32 T cell receptor beta chains reported below all come from one sample, sequenced in a study of T-cell reconstitution after alpha-beta-depleted transplantation in children. Unique molecular identifiers were used to barcode this TCRbeta library. TCRdb re-called the PCR reads through MiXCR, storing one row per CDR3 protein. Found here are roughly 340,000 distinct CDR3 sequences, 15% to 20% of them singletons; the top ten hold about 41%. The material was PBMCs, mostly from graft donor cells, obtained 360 days after TCRalphabeta/CD19-depleted stem cell transplant. The receptors were gathered from a male patient aged 2-15 years who had a stem cell transplant for acute lymphoblastic leukemia, so the T cells may come from the graft donor.

The gene calls are TRBV2 and TRBJ2-3; a weak D match, TRBD2 (6 bases). Trimming stripped 1 base from V and 4 bases from J, with 9 bases between. Germline CDR1 is SNHLY and CDR2 is FYNNEI. The CDR3 is 14 residues long. CDR3 amino acids: CASSEGTGADTQYF. The CDR3, as DNA: TGTGCCAGCAGTGAAGGCACGGGAGCAGATACGCAGTATTTT.

This sequence joins TRBV11-2 and TRBJ2-7; 8 nucleotides align to TRBD2. The ends lost 4 bases at V and 0 bases at J; junction bases unmatched: 14. CDR1 SGHAT and CDR2 FQNNGV come from the germline V gene. This CDR3 contains 18 residues. CDR3 sequence reads: CASSSLPGLARTSYEQYF. CDR3 DNA: TGTGCCAGCAGCTCGCTCCCCGGACTAGCCCGAACCTCCTACGAGCAGTACTTC. The whole variable domain, remainder taken from reference TRBV11-2 and TRBJ2-7, is EAGVAQSPRYKIIEKRQSVAFWCNPISGHATLYWYQQILGQGPKLLIQFQNNGVVDDSQLPKDRFSAERLKGVDSTLKIQPAKLEDSAVYLCASSSLPGLARTSYEQYFGPGTRLTVT.

This clonotype showed up just a few times. The chain joins TRBV28 to TRBJ2-2; 9 bases line up with TRBD1. The CDR3 loop spans 17 amino acids. Germline CDR1 is MDHEN and CDR2 is SYDVKM. Trimming cost V 4 bases and J 7 bases; bases outside gene matches: 13. CDR3 amino acids: CASSSSPGQGGHGELFF. Here the CDR3 DNA reads TGTGCCAGCAGTTCAAGTCCGGGACAGGGAGGACACGGGGAGCTGTTTTTT.

The chain employs TRBV6-1 and TRBJ1-1, with no clear D. This CDR3 contains 12 residues. Trimming took 8 bases from V and 6 from J, leaving 13 bases between them. Germline V gene lookup returns CDR1 MNHNS and CDR2 SASEGT. The CDR3 coding sequence is TGTGCCAGCGGACTGGGCAGACCTGAAGCTTTCTTT. Protein: CASGLGRPEAFF.

This clonotype has just a few counts. This rearrangement joins TRBV9 to TRBJ2-5; 8 bases are shared with TRBD2. Germline assignment: CDR1 SGDLS and CDR2 YYNGEE. The CDR3 length is 16 residues. The ends lost 0 bases at V and 5 bases at J; junction bases unmatched: 9. CDR3 amino acids: CASSVGPAGAGETQYF. The CDR3 bases are TGTGCCAGCAGCGTAGGTCCAGCGGGAGCAGGGGAGACCCAGTACTTC.

This clonotype turned up a few times. The J gene is TRBJ2-5, the V gene TRBV7-9; 7 bases match TRBD1. Germline V gives CDR1 SEHNR, CDR2 FQNEAQ (reference sequence). This CDR3 has 16 residues. The trim removed 2 bases at V and 2 bases at J, leaving 8 bases unmatched. CDR3 in DNA: TGTGCCAGCAGCTTATTCCAGGGGACAGAGCAAGAGACCCAGTACTTC. Amino acid sequence: CASSLFQGTEQETQYF.

This chain links TRBV25-1 with TRBJ1-3; D remains unclear. CDR1 MGHDK and CDR2 SYGVNS come from the germline V gene. This CDR3 has 13 residues. V lost 3 bases and J lost 5, with 8 bases in between. CDR3 loop: CASSDPGRNTIYF. The CDR3 coding sequence is TGTGCCAGCAGTGATCCCGGGCGAAACACCATATATTTT. Drawing the rest from reference TRBV25-1 and TRBJ1-3, the complete variable domain is EADIYQTPRYLVIGTGKKITLECSQTMGHDKMYWYQQDPGMELHLIHYSYGVNSTEKGDLSSESTVSRIRTEHFPLTLESARPSHTSQYLCASSDPGRNTIYFGEGSWLTVV.

This clonotype was detected ten times or more. CDR3 region: CASSQGRTGVSYNEQFF. For the CDR3, the DNA is TGTGCCAGCAGCCAAGGGCGCACGGGAGTCTCCTACAATGAGCAGTTCTTC. This chain connects TRBV3-1 to TRBJ2-1; weak D call: TRBD2 (6 bases). Trimming stripped 1 base from V and 0 bases from J, with 13 bases between. The CDR3 has 17 residues. The V gene's germline CDR1 is LGHDT and CDR2 YNNKEL (reference sequence).

This clonotype appeared once. The chain uses TRBV28 and TRBJ2-5, with D hard to call. CDR3 size: 12 residues. CDR1 is MDHEN and CDR2 is SYDVKM in the germline V gene. V lost 2 bases to trimming and J lost 4 bases, with 5 bases between them. The CDR3 sequence: CASSLSVETQYF. The CDR3 nucleotides read TGTGCCAGCAGTTTAAGCGTAGAGACCCAGTACTTC.

The rearrangement uses TRBV6-5 and TRBJ1-1, with unresolved D. Per germline, CDR1 MNHEY and CDR2 SVGAGI. The CDR3 runs 14 residues. V was shortened by 2 bases and J by 1 base, with 8 bases between the two germline ends. CDR3 in amino acids: CASSYEGENTEAFF. CDR3 sequence (DNA): TGTGCCAGCAGTTACGAGGGAGAGAACACTGAAGCTTTCTTT.

This clonotype has a handful of counts. The CDR3 here is CASSLASEVNEQFF. The CDR3 DNA reads TGCGCCAGCAGCTTGGCCTCCGAGGTCAATGAGCAGTTCTTC. V usage is TRBV5-1 and J usage is TRBJ2-1; D gene unclear. CDR3 size: 14 residues. Per the germline V gene, CDR1 is SGHRS and CDR2 is YFSETQ. The V and J ends lost 0 bases and 6 bases respectively, with 10 bases between them.

This clonotype was picked up a small number of times. The V gene is TRBV6-2 or TRBV6-3, the J gene TRBJ1-5; no clear D. V was trimmed by 4 bases and J by 4 bases, leaving 14 bases between them. The CDR3 sequence is 15 residues long. The V gene's germline CDR1 is MNHEY and CDR2 SVGEGT. CDR3 sequence reads: CASSWHMGSNQPQHF. The CDR3 DNA reads as TGTGCCAGCAGTTGGCACATGGGGTCAAATCAGCCCCAGCATTTT.

There are a few counts of this clonotype. V and J are TRBV28 and TRBJ1-1, with D possibly matching TRBD1 (6 bases). In germline, CDR1 is MDHEN, CDR2 SYDVKM. Deletions cut 4 bases from V and 2 bases from J, with 20 bases between. The length of the CDR3 is 17 residues. The chain's CDR3 is CASSSLQGEAGNTEAFF. The CDR3 region has the DNA TGTGCCAGCAGTTCCCTACAGGGTGAAGCGGGCAACACTGAAGCTTTCTTT.

Ten or more counts support this clonotype. The rearrangement uses TRBV5-1 and TRBJ2-7, with TRBD2 identical over 8 bases. Germline CDR1 reads SGHRS; CDR2 reads YFSETQ. The CDR3 length is 18 residues. The ends lost 0 bases at V and 5 bases at J; junction bases unmatched: 16. The CDR3: CASSLAEVRAGAFDEQYF. The CDR3 DNA reads as TGCGCCAGCAGCTTGGCCGAAGTAAGAGCGGGAGCATTCGACGAGCAGTACTTC.

This clonotype was counted between two and nine times. The rearrangement links TRBV7-8 to TRBJ1-5; D unresolved. Germline CDR1 SGHVS, CDR2 FQNEAQ. The CDR3 is 14 amino acids. Trimming removed 5 bases at V and 4 bases at J, with 12 bases between. This chain's CDR3 is CASSLTDGNQPQHF. The CDR3 DNA follows: TGTGCCAGCAGCCTAACGGACGGGAATCAGCCCCAGCATTTT. Supplemented by reference TRBV7-8 and TRBJ1-5, the full variable domain reads GAGVSQSPRYKVAKRGQDVALRCDPISGHVSLFWYQQALGQGPEFLTYFQNEAQLDKSGLPSDRFFAERPEGSVSTLKIQRTQQEDSAVYLCASSLTDGNQPQHFGDGTRLSIL.

The J gene is TRBJ2-5, the V gene TRBV4-3; 7 bases match TRBD2. CDR3 length: 15 residues. In germline, CDR1 is LGHNA, CDR2 YSLEER. J gave up 1 base and V 5 bases, and 7 bases lay outside the gene matches. The DNA for the CDR3 is TGCGCCAGCAGCTCCAACCTAGCGGTCCAAGAGACCCAGTACTTC. It translates to CASSSNLAVQETQYF.

The chain combines TRBV7-3 with TRBJ1-1, with a weak D call TRBD1 (6 bases). V was shortened by 2 bases and J by 0 bases, with 13 bases between the two germline ends. The CDR3 length is 16 residues. Germline CDR1 is SGHTA and CDR2 is FQGTGA. The CDR3 DNA follows: TGTGCCAGCAGCTTAGTAGGACAGATTTTGAACACTGAAGCTTTCTTT. This translates into CASSLVGQILNTEAFF. Full variable domain (missing parts from reference TRBV7-3 and TRBJ1-1): GAGVSQTPSNKVTEKGKYVELRCDPISGHTALYWYRQSLGQGPEFLIYFQGTGAADDSGLPNDRFFAVRPEGSVSTLKIQRTERGDSAVYLCASSLVGQILNTEAFFGQGTRLTVV.

The chain has TRBV6-2 or TRBV6-3 and TRBJ2-7, with D hard to call. The CDR3 has 13 residues. Germline V gene lookup returns CDR1 MNHEY and CDR2 SVGEGT. Trimming left V 2 bases short and J 0 bases short, with 5 bases between. CDR3: CASSYLLSYEQYF. The CDR3 DNA reads TGTGCCAGCAGTTACCTCCTCTCCTACGAGCAGTACTTC.

This clonotype has a handful of counts. V is TRBV7-8 and J is TRBJ2-3; possible D gene TRBD2, 6 bases. The CDR3 covers 12 residues. Trimming left V 8 bases short and J 4 bases short, with 10 bases between. CDR1 SGHVS and CDR2 FQNEAQ come from the germline V gene. The CDR3 protein is CASGPGADTQYF. CDR3 nucleotides: TGTGCCAGCGGTCCGGGGGCAGATACGCAGTATTTT.

The chain recombines TRBV19 with TRBJ1-1; no clear D. Germline assignment: CDR1 LNHDA and CDR2 SQIVND (reference sequence). The ends were cut back, 6 bases at V and 1 base at J, with 12 bases in the middle. The CDR3 length is 14 residues. CDR3 protein: CASRDGSWNTEAFF. In nucleotides, the CDR3 is TGTGCCAGTAGGGACGGTTCGTGGAACACTGAAGCTTTCTTT.

The table lists this clonotype with a few counts. The chain couples TRBV25-1 to TRBJ2-2; D call uncertain. The CDR3 runs 13 residues. V lost 5 bases to trimming and J lost 7 bases, with 11 bases between them. Germline V gene data show CDR1 as MGHDK and CDR2 as SYGVNS. The CDR3 sequence is CASSPVVGGELFF. As DNA, the CDR3 is TGTGCCAGCAGTCCAGTAGTAGGCGGGGAGCTGTTTTTT. Combining the CDR3 with reference TRBV25-1 and TRBJ2-2 gives the whole variable domain EADIYQTPRYLVIGTGKKITLECSQTMGHDKMYWYQQDPGMELHLIHYSYGVNSTEKGDLSSESTVSRIRTEHFPLTLESARPSHTSQYLCASSPVVGGELFFGEGSRLTVL.

V gene TRBV5-1 combines with J gene TRBJ1-1; TRBD1 aligns across 7 bases. This CDR3 spans 15 amino acids. Trimming took 3 bases from V and 0 from J; bases not matched to a gene: 5. The germline V gene encodes CDR1 SGHRS and CDR2 YFSETQ. CDR3 coding DNA: TGCGCCAGCAGCTCCACGGGACAGATGAACACTGAAGCTTTCTTT. It specifies CASSSTGQMNTEAFF.

In this sample, this clonotype turned up a few times. V usage is TRBV3-1 and J usage is TRBJ2-1, with D tentatively TRBD2 (6 bases). Germline V gives CDR1 LGHDT, CDR2 YNNKEL (reference sequence). V was trimmed by 1 base and J by 10 bases, leaving 23 bases between them. The CDR3 consists of 17 residues. For the CDR3, the DNA is TGTGCCAGCAGCCAAGCTTTTCGACTAGTGGGATCGGGGGAGCAGTTCTTC. Its translation is CASSQAFRLVGSGEQFF.

This rearrangement joins TRBV4-3 to TRBJ2-5; the D call may be TRBD1 or TRBD2 (5 bases each). The germline V gene has CDR1 LGHNA and CDR2 YSLEER. This CDR3 has 16 amino acids. Trimming cost V 1 base and J 7 bases, with 19 bases left between them. The CDR3 region is CASSQGDQGSSGTQYF. The CDR3 DNA is TGCGCCAGCAGCCAAGGGGACCAGGGCTCCTCGGGGACCCAGTACTTC.

This clonotype showed up many times. This chain connects TRBV7-3 to TRBJ2-3; D is ambiguous. The length of the CDR3 is 17 residues. Trimming pared 1 base from V and 0 bases from J, leaving 14 bases between. The germline V gene has CDR1 SGHTA and CDR2 FQGTGA. CDR3 sequence reads: CASSLKGGPLSTDTQYF. The DNA for the CDR3 is TGTGCCAGCAGCTTAAAGGGCGGACCTCTTAGCACAGATACGCAGTATTTT.

Comments on this clonotype: The CDR3 does not close with the conserved phenylalanine or tryptophan, likely indicating a read error. V gene TRBV12-3 or TRBV12-4 combines with J gene TRBJ1-6; no clear D. V lost 3 bases, J lost 10 bases, and 10 bases lay in between. The CDR3 covers 13 residues. In DNA, the CDR3 is TGTGCCAGCAGTTTTTTTAGTGACTCACCCCTCCACTGT. It specifies CASSFFSDSPLHC.

The V gene is TRBV5-5, the J gene TRBJ2-7, with D maybe TRBD1 (5 bases). The CDR3 is made up of 12 amino acids. Trimming left V 0 bases short and J 6 bases short, with 7 bases between. Germline V gives CDR1 SGHKS, CDR2 YYEKEE (reference sequence). The CDR3 region has the DNA TGTGCCAGCAGCTTGGGGGGCCCCGAGCAGTACTTC. Translated, it gives CASSLGGPEQYF.

This clonotype appeared many times. The gene calls are TRBV6-5 and TRBJ1-5; no clear D. The CDR3 covers 13 residues. Germline loops: CDR1 MNHEY, CDR2 SVGAGI. V was trimmed by 4 bases and J by 0 bases, leaving 4 bases between them. The CDR3 DNA follows: TGTGCCAGCAGTTGGCATAGCAATCAGCCCCAGCATTTT. This gives the protein CASSWHSNQPQHF.

This clonotype was seen a handful of times. V is TRBV28 and J is TRBJ2-5; D is perhaps TRBD2 (6 bases). The germline V gene has CDR1 MDHEN and CDR2 SYDVKM. The CDR3 totals 13 residues. V was pared by 4 bases and J by 4 bases, with 10 bases between. This CDR3 reads CASSSKGGETQYF. In DNA form, the CDR3 reads TGTGCCAGCAGTTCGAAGGGAGGAGAGACCCAGTACTTC.

Only a few counts were recorded for this clonotype. The chain recombines TRBV29-1 with TRBJ2-3; 11 nucleotides match TRBD2. The CDR3 is made up of 14 amino acids. The J segment lost 4 bases and the V segment lost 6 bases, leaving 6 bases of the junction unmatched. Germline values: CDR1 SQVTM, CDR2 ANQGSEA. The chain's CDR3 is CSVRLAGYPDTQYF. Written as DNA, the CDR3 is TGCAGCGTCAGACTAGCGGGATACCCAGATACGCAGTATTTT.

This clonotype appeared a few times. The V call is TRBV12-3 or TRBV12-4, the J call TRBJ2-3, with 8 positions matching TRBD1. V gave up 8 bases and J gave up 3 bases; unmatched junction bases: 7. The CDR3 length is 14 residues. The CDR3 region has the DNA TGTGCCAGCTTCGGACAGGGCAGAACAGATACGCAGTATTTT. Translation: CASFGQGRTDTQYF.

The chain carries TRBV7-9 and TRBJ1-1, with D possibly TRBD1 on 5 matching bases. This CDR3 is 11 amino acids long. In germline, CDR1 is SEHNR, CDR2 FQNEAQ (reference sequence). Trimming cost V 4 bases and J 8 bases, with 8 bases left between them. This CDR3 is CASSSGGEAFF. The CDR3 DNA follows: TGTGCCAGCAGCTCCGGGGGGGAAGCTTTCTTT. The variable domain in full, with the rest retrieved from reference TRBV7-9 and TRBJ1-1, is DTGVSQNPRHKITKRGQNVTFRCDPISEHNRLYWYRQTLGQGPEFLTYFQNEAQLEKSRLLSDRFSAERPKGSFSTLEIQRTEQGDSAMYLCASSSGGEAFFGQGTRLTVV.